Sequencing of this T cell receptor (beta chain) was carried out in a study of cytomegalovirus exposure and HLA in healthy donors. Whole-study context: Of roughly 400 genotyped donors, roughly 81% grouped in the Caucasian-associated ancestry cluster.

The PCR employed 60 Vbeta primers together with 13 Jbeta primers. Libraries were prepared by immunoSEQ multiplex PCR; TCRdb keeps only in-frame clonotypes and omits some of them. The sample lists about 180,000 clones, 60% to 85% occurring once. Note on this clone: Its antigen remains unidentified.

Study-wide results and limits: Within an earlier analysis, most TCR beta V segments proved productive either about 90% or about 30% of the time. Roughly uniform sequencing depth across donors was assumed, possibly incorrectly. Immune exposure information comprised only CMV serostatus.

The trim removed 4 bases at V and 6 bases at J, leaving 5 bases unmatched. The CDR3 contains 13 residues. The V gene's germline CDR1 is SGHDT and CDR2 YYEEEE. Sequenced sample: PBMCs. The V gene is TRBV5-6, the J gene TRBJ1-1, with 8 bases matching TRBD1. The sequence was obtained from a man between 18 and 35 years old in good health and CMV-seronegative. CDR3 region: CASSRQGLPEAFF. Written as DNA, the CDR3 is TGTGCCAGCAGCCGACAGGGGTTACCTGAAGCTTTCTTT.